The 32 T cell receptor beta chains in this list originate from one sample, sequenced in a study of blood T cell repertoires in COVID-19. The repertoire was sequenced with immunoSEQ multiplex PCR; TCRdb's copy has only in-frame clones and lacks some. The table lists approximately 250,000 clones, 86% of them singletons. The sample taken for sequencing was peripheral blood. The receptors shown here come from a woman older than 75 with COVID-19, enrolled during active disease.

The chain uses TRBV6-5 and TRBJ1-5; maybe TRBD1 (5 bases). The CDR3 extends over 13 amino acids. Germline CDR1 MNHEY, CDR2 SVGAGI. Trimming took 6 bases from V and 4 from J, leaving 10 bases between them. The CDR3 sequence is CASRETVNQPQHF. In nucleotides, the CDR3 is TGTGCCAGCAGGGAGACAGTTAATCAGCCCCAGCATTTT.

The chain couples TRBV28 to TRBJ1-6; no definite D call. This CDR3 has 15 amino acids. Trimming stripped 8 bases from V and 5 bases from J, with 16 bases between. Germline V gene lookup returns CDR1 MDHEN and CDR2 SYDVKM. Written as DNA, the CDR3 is TGTGCCAGCTCAACCTCGCCACTCAATAATTCACCCCTCCACTTT. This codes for CASSTSPLNNSPLHF.

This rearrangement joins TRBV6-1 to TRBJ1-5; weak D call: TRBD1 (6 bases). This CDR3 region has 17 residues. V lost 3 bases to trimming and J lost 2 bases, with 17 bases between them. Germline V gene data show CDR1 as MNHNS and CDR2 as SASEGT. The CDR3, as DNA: TGTGCCAGCAGTGACCTCAGGGGCCCCTTTGGCAATCAGCCCCAGCATTTT. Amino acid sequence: CASSDLRGPFGNQPQHF.

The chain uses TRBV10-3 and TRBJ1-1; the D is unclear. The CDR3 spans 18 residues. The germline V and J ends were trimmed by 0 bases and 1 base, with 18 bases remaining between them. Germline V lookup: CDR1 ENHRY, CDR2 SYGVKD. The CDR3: CAISESEGARYKNTEAFF. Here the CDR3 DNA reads TGTGCCATCAGTGAGTCCGAGGGAGCAAGATATAAGAACACTGAAGCTTTCTTT.

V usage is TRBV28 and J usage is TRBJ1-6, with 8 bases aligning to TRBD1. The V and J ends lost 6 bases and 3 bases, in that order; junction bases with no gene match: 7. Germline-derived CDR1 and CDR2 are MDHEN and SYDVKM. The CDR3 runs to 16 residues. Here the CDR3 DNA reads TGTGCCAGCAGATCAGGACAGGGACTCTATAATTCACCCCTCCACTTT. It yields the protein CASRSGQGLYNSPLHF.

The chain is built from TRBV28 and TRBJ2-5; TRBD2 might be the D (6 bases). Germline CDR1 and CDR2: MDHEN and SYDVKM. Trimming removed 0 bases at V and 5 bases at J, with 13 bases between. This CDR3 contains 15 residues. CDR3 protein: CASSLWGSGGETQYF. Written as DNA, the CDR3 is TGTGCCAGCAGTTTATGGGGCAGTGGGGGGGAGACCCAGTACTTC. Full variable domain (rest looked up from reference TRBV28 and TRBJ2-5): DVKVTQSSRYLVKRTGEKVFLECVQDMDHENMFWYRQDPGLGLRLIYFSYDVKMKEKGDIPEGYSVSREKKERFSLILESASTNQTSMYLCASSLWGSGGETQYFGPGTRLLVL.

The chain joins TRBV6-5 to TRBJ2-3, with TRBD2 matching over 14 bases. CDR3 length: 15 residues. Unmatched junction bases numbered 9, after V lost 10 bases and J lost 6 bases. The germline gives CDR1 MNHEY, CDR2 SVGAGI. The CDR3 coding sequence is TGTGCCACGCAGACTAGCGGGGGGGTGCTGGATACGCAGTATTTT. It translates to CATQTSGGVLDTQYF.

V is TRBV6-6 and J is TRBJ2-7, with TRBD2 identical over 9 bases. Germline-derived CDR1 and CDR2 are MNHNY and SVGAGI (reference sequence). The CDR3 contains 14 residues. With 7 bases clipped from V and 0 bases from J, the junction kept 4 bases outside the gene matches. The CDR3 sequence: CASNLAGSSYEQYF. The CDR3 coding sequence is TGTGCCAGCAACCTAGCGGGAAGCTCCTACGAGCAGTACTTC.

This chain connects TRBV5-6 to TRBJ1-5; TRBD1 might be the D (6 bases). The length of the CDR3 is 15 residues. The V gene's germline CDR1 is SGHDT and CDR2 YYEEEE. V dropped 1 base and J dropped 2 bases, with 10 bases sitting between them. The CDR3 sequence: CASSLTGKGNQPQHF. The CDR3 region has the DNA TGTGCCAGCAGCTTGACAGGGAAGGGCAATCAGCCCCAGCATTTT.

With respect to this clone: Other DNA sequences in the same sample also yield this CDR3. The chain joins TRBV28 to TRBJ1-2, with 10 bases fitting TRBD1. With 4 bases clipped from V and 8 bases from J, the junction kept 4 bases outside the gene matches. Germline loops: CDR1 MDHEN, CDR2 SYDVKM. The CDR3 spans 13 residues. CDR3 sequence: CASSSTGGRGYTF. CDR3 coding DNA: TGTGCCAGCAGTTCGACAGGGGGCAGGGGCTACACCTTC.

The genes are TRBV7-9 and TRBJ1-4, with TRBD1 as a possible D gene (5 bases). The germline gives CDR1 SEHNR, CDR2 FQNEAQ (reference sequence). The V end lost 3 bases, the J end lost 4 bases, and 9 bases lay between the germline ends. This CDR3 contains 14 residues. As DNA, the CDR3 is TGTGCCAGCAGCTTCGGCGGGGGTAATGAAAAACTGTTTTTT. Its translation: CASSFGGGNEKLFF.

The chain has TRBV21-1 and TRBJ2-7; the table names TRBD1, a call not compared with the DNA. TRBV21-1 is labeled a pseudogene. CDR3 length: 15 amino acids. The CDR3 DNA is TGTGCCAGCAGCAAAGGGGAACAGGGGTCGGGCGAGCAGTACGTC. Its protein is CASSKGEQGSGEQYV.

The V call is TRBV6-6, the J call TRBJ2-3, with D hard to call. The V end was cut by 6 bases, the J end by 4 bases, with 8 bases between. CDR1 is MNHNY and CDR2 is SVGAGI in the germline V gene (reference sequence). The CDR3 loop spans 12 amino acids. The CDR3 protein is CASSLLSDTQYF. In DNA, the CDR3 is TGTGCCAGCAGCCTCCTATCAGATACGCAGTATTTT.

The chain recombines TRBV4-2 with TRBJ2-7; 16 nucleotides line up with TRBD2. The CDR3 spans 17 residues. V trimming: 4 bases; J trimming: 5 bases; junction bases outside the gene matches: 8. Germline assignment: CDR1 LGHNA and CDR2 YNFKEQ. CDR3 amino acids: CASSPPGLAGGTHEQYF. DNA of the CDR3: TGTGCCAGCAGCCCCCCGGGACTAGCGGGGGGGACCCACGAGCAGTACTTC.

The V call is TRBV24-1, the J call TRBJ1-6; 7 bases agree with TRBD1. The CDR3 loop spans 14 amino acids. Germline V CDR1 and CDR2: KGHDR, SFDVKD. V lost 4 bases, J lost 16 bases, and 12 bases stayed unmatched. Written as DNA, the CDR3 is TGTGCCACCAGTGAACGGGACAGTGATAAACTTCTCCACTTT. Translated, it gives CATSERDSDKLLHF.

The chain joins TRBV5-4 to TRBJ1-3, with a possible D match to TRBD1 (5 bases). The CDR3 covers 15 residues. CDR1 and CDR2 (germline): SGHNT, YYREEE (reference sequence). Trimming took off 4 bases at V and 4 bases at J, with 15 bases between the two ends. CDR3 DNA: TGTGCCAGCAGCCACGGACACCAAGCCGGAAACACCATATATTTT. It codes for CASSHGHQAGNTIYF. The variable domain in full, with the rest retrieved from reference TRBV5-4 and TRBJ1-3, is ETGVTQSPTHLIKTRGQQVTLRCSSQSGHNTVSWYQQALGQGPQFIFQYYREEENGRGNFPPRFSGLQFPNYSSELNVNALELDDSALYLCASSHGHQAGNTIYFGEGSWLTVV.

In DNA, the CDR3 is TGTGCCAGCAGCCTGGACAGGGCTAACACTGAAGCTTTCTTT. Translation: CASSLDRANTEAFF. The genes are TRBV5-6 and TRBJ1-1; TRBD1 matches at 8 bases. Losses at the gene ends were 4 bases for V and 2 bases for J; bases not matched to a gene: 4. Germline V gene data show CDR1 as SGHDT and CDR2 as YYEEEE. The CDR3 is made up of 14 amino acids.

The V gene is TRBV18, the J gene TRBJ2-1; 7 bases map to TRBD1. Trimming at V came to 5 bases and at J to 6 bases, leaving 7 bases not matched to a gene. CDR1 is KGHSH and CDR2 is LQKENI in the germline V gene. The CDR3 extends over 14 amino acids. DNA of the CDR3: TGTGCCAGCTCAGCGAGACAGGGCGGCAATGAGCAGTTCTTC. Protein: CASSARQGGNEQFF.

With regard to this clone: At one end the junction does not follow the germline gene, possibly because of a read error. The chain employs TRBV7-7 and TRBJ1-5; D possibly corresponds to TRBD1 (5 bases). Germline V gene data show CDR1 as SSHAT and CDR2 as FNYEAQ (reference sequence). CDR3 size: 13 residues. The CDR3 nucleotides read TGTGCTAGCAGCCCACAGGCTGGGGAGCCCCAGCATTTT. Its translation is CASSPQAGEPQHF.

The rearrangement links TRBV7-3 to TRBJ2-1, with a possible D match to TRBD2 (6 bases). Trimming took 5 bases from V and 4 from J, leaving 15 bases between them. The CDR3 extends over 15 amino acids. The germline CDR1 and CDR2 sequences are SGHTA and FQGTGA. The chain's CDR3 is CASSPGLGGYNEQFF. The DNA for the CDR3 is TGTGCCAGCAGCCCAGGGTTAGGAGGGTACAATGAGCAGTTCTTC. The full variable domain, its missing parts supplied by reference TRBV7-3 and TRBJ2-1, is GAGVSQTPSNKVTEKGKYVELRCDPISGHTALYWYRQSLGQGPEFLIYFQGTGAADDSGLPNDRFFAVRPEGSVSTLKIQRTERGDSAVYLCASSPGLGGYNEQFFGPGTRLTVL.

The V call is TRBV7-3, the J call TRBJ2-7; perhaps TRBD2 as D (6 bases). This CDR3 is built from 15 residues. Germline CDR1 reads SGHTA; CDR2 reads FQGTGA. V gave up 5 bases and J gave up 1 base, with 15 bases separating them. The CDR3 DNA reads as TGTGCCAGCAGCCCCCACCCGGGGGATTCCTACGAGCAGTACTTC. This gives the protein CASSPHPGDSYEQYF.

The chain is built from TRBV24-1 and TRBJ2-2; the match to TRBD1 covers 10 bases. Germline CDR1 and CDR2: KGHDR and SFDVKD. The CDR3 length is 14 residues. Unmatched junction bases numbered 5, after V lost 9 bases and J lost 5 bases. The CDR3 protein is CATQGTGVTGELFF. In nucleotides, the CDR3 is TGTGCCACCCAAGGGACAGGGGTAACCGGGGAGCTGTTTTTT.

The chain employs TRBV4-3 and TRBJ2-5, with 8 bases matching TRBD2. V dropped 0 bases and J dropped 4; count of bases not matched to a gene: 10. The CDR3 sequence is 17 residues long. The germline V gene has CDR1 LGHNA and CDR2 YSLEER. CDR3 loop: CASSQDFGGARGETQYF. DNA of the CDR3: TGCGCCAGCAGCCAAGATTTCGGGGGGGCTAGGGGAGAGACCCAGTACTTC.

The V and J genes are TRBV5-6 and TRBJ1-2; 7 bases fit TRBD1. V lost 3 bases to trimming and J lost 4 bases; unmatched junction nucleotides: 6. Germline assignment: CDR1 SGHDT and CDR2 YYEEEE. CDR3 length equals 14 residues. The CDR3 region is CASSSLTGSYGYTF. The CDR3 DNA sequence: TGTGCCAGCAGCTCTCTGACAGGGAGCTATGGCTACACCTTC.

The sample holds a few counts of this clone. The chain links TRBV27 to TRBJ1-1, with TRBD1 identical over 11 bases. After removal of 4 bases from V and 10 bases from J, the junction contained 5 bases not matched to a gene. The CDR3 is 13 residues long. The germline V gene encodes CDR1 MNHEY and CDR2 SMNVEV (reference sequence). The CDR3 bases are TGTGCCAGCAGTTCCCCCGGGACAGGGGGAGCTTTCTTT. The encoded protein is CASSSPGTGGAFF.

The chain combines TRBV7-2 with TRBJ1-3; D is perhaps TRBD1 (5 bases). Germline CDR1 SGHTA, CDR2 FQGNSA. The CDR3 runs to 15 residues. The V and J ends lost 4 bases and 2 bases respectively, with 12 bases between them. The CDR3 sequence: CASSSQQVTGNTIYF. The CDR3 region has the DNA TGTGCCAGCAGCTCGCAACAGGTGACTGGAAACACCATATATTTT.

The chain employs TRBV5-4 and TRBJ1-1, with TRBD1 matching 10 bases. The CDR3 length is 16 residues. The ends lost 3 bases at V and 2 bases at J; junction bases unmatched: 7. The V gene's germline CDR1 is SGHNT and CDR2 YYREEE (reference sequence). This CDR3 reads CASSSGQGLGNTEAFF. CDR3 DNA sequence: TGTGCCAGCAGCTCGGGACAGGGGTTAGGAAACACTGAAGCTTTCTTT.

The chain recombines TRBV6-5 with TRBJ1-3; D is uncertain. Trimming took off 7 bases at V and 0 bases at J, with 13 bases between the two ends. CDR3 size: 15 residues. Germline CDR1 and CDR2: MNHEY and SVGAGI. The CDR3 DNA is TGTGCCAGCAACAAAGAGACTTACTCTGGAAACACCATATATTTT. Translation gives CASNKETYSGNTIYF.

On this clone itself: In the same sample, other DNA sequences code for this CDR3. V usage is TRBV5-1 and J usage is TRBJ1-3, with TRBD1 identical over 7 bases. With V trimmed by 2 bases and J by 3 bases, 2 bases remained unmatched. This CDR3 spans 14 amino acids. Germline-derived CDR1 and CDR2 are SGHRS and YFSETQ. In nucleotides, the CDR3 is TGCGCCAGCAGCTTCGGGACAGATGGAAACACCATATATTTT. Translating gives CASSFGTDGNTIYF.

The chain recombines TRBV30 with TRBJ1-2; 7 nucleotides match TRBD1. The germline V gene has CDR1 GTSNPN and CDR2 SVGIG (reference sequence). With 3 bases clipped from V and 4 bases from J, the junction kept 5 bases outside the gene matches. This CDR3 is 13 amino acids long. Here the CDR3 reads CAWSDREIYGYTF. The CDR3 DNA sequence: TGTGCCTGGAGCGACAGGGAGATCTATGGCTACACCTTC. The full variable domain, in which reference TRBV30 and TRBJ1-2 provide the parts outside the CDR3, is SQTIHQWPATLVQPVGSPLSLECTVEGTSNPNLYWYRQAAGRGLQLLFYSVGIGQISSEVPQNLSASRPQDRQFILSSKKLLLSDSGFYLCAWSDREIYGYTFGSGTRLTVV.

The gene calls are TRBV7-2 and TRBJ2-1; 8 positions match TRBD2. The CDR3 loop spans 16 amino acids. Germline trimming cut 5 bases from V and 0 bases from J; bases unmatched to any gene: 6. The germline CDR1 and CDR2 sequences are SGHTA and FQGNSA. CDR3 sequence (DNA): TGTGCCAGCAGCCGGCGCGGGGGGATCTCCTACAATGAGCAGTTCTTC. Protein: CASSRRGGISYNEQFF. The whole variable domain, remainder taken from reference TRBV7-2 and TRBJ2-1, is GAGVSQSPSNKVTEKGKDVELRCDPISGHTALYWYRQSLGQGLEFLIYFQGNSAPDKSGLPSDRFSAERTGGSVSTLTIQRTQQEDSAVYLCASSRRGGISYNEQFFGPGTRLTVL.

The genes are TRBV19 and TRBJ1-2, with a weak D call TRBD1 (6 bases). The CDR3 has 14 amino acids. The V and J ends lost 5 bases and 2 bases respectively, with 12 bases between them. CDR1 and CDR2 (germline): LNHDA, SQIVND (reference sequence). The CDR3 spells CASSQIDRNYGYTF. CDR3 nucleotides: TGTGCCAGTAGTCAAATAGACAGGAACTATGGCTACACCTTC.